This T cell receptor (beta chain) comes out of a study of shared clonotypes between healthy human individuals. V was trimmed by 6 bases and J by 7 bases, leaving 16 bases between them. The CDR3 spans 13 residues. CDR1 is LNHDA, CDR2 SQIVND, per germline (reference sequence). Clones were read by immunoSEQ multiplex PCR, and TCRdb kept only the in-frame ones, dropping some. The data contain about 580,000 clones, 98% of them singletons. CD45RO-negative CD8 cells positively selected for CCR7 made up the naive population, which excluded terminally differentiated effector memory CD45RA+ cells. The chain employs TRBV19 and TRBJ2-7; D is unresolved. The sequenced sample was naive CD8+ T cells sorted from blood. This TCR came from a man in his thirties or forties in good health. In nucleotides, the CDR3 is TGTGCCAGTAGCTACGGGTCCGGGCGGGAGCAGTACTTC. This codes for CASSYGSGREQYF.